The 28 T cell receptor beta chains listed next were all sequenced from one sample in a study of cytomegalovirus exposure and HLA in healthy donors. Use of 60 Vbeta and 13 Jbeta primers characterized the PCR. The data were produced by immunoSEQ multiplex PCR, yet TCRdb's version contains in-frame clones alone and is incomplete. The sample has around 160,000 clones, roughly 79% seen once. The sequencing sample was made of PBMCs. The origin of the receptors is a woman between 40 and 55 years old in good health and CMV-seronegative.

This sequence joins TRBV9 and TRBJ1-3; tentatively, D is TRBD1 (6 bases). Germline V gene data show CDR1 as SGDLS and CDR2 as YYNGEE. This CDR3 has 15 residues. V was trimmed by 3 bases and J by 0 bases, leaving 10 bases between them. CDR3 amino acids: CASSEDRNSGNTIYF. DNA for the CDR3: TGTGCCAGCAGCGAAGACAGGAACTCTGGAAACACCATATATTTT.

V and J are TRBV7-2 and TRBJ1-1; 7 bases are a match to TRBD1. The germline gives CDR1 SGHTA, CDR2 FQGNSA. CDR3 size: 15 residues. With V trimmed by 5 bases and J by 4 bases, 10 bases remained unmatched. CDR3 region: CASSLVGGVGTEAFF. In DNA form, the CDR3 reads TGTGCCAGCAGCCTCGTAGGGGGCGTGGGCACTGAAGCTTTCTTT.

The J gene is TRBJ2-1, the V gene TRBV19; 9 bases fit TRBD2. Germline CDR1 and CDR2: LNHDA and SQIVND (reference sequence). The CDR3 sequence is 16 residues long. Trimming at V came to 5 bases and at J to 3 bases, leaving 8 bases not matched to a gene. As DNA, the CDR3 is TGTGCCAGTAGTGGGGTAGCGGGGGTTCTCTACAATGAGCAGTTCTTC. Amino acid sequence: CASSGVAGVLYNEQFF.

In its sample, this clone was seen a few times. V usage is TRBV7-8 and J usage is TRBJ2-1; 13 bases match TRBD2. Germline loops: CDR1 SGHVS, CDR2 FQNEAQ. After removal of 5 bases from V and 1 base from J, the junction contained 8 bases not matched to a gene. This CDR3 region has 18 residues. CDR3 sequence: CASSPYRLAGGSYNEQFF. DNA of the CDR3: TGTGCCAGCAGCCCATACCGACTAGCGGGAGGTTCCTACAATGAGCAGTTCTTC.

The J gene is TRBJ2-1, the V gene TRBV29-1; 14 nucleotides match TRBD2. The length of the CDR3 is 16 residues. With 3 bases clipped from V and 8 bases from J, the junction kept 9 bases outside the gene matches. The V gene's germline CDR1 is SQVTM and CDR2 ANQGSEA. The CDR3 region is CSVDGTSGRRSYEQFF. DNA of the CDR3: TGCAGCGTTGATGGGACTAGCGGGAGAAGGTCCTATGAGCAGTTCTTC.

This clone was seen only once. V gene TRBV6-1 combines with J gene TRBJ2-3; 11 nucleotides match TRBD2. The CDR3 consists of 14 residues. V gave up 6 bases and J gave up 6 bases; unmatched junction bases: 5. CDR1 is MNHNS, CDR2 SASEGT, per germline. The DNA of the CDR3 is TGTGCCAGCAGGAGACTAGCGGGGACGGATACGCAGTATTTT. This codes for CASRRLAGTDTQYF.

This chain uses TRBV29-1 with TRBJ2-5; 8 bases line up with TRBD1. The CDR3 sequence is 12 residues long. With 7 bases clipped from V and 2 bases from J, the junction kept 3 bases outside the gene matches. Germline V gene sequence: CDR1 SQVTM, CDR2 ANQGSEA. The DNA for the CDR3 is TGCAGCGCCCGACAGGGGCAAGAGACCCAGTACTTC. It yields the protein CSARQGQETQYF. Full variable domain (rest looked up from reference TRBV29-1 and TRBJ2-5): SAVISQKPSRDICQRGTSLTIQCQVDSQVTMMFWYRQQPGQSLTLIATANQGSEATYESGFVIDKFPISRPNLTFSTLTVSNMSPEDSSIYLCSARQGQETQYFGPGTRLLVL.

This clone was seen only a few times. The V and J genes are TRBV5-1 and TRBJ2-2; 13 nucleotides agree with TRBD2. The V gene's germline CDR1 is SGHRS and CDR2 YFSETQ. J gave up 7 bases and V 2 bases, and 8 bases lay outside the gene matches. The CDR3 loop spans 17 amino acids. The CDR3 loop reads CASSFAGLAGVNGELFF. The CDR3 region has the DNA TGCGCCAGCAGCTTTGCCGGACTAGCGGGAGTTAACGGGGAGCTGTTTTTT.

The V gene is TRBV6-5, the J gene TRBJ2-1; perhaps TRBD2 as D (6 bases). Trimming took off 5 bases at V and 7 bases at J, with 15 bases between the two ends. The CDR3 consists of 14 residues. Germline lookup yields CDR1 MNHEY and CDR2 SVGAGI. In DNA form, the CDR3 reads TGTGCCAGCAGTAGGCGACTAGAGACAAATGAGCAGTTCTTC. Its translation is CASSRRLETNEQFF.

This sequence joins TRBV6-6 and TRBJ2-3; 12 bases are a match to TRBD2. In germline, CDR1 is MNHNY, CDR2 SVGAGI (reference sequence). The CDR3 is 14 residues long. V dropped 4 bases and J dropped 8; count of bases not matched to a gene: 4. CDR3 in amino acids: CASSSGLAGFTQYF. The CDR3 nucleotides are TGTGCCAGCAGTTCTGGACTAGCGGGGTTTACGCAGTATTTT.

A few counts support this clone. This rearrangement joins TRBV30 to TRBJ1-1; D not resolved. CDR1 is GTSNPN and CDR2 is SVGIG in the germline V gene (reference sequence). V was pared by 2 bases and J by 4 bases, with 17 bases between. CDR3 size: 15 residues. This CDR3 reads CAWSPGRIGGTEAFF. In nucleotides, the CDR3 is TGTGCCTGGAGTCCCGGACGAATAGGAGGCACTGAAGCTTTCTTT.

V is TRBV19 and J is TRBJ2-6; perhaps TRBD2 as D (6 bases). Germline CDR1 LNHDA, CDR2 SQIVND (reference sequence). CDR3 length equals 16 residues. The V and J ends lost 6 bases and 0 bases respectively, with 12 bases between them. The CDR3 region is CASREGPSSGANVLTF. The CDR3 coding sequence is TGTGCCAGTAGGGAGGGACCCAGCTCTGGGGCCAACGTCCTGACTTTC.

V and J are TRBV11-3 and TRBJ2-3; 9 nucleotides agree with TRBD2. Unmatched junction bases numbered 3, after V lost 1 base and J lost 1 base. Germline V lookup: CDR1 SGHNT, CDR2 YENEEA. This CDR3 has 16 residues. Here the CDR3 DNA reads TGTGCCAGCAGCTTAGGAGGCGGGAGGGGCACAGATACGCAGTATTTT. Residues: CASSLGGGRGTDTQYF.

The chain is built from TRBV7-2 and TRBJ1-1, with 11 bases fitting TRBD1. This CDR3 is 16 amino acids long. V was pared by 1 base and J by 3 bases, with 4 bases of the junction left unmatched. Germline loops: CDR1 SGHTA, CDR2 FQGNSA. The CDR3 reads CASSLVPGQGDTEAFF. CDR3 nucleotides: TGTGCCAGCAGCTTAGTCCCGGGACAGGGGGACACTGAAGCTTTCTTT.

This clone has a single count. The V and J genes are TRBV29-1 and TRBJ2-5, with D unresolved. Germline V gene sequence: CDR1 SQVTM, CDR2 ANQGSEA. CDR3 length: 12 amino acids. V lost 4 bases to trimming and J lost 1 base, with 7 bases between them. The CDR3 DNA is TGCAGCGTTGGCACACCCCAAGAGACCCAGTACTTC. Translating it yields CSVGTPQETQYF. Supplemented by reference TRBV29-1 and TRBJ2-5, the full variable domain reads SAVISQKPSRDICQRGTSLTIQCQVDSQVTMMFWYRQQPGQSLTLIATANQGSEATYESGFVIDKFPISRPNLTFSTLTVSNMSPEDSSIYLCSVGTPQETQYFGPGTRLLVL.

V usage is TRBV5-4 and J usage is TRBJ2-2; TRBD2 matches at 10 bases. CDR1 is SGHNT, CDR2 YYREEE, per germline (reference sequence). This CDR3 comprises 16 residues. Losses at the gene ends were 7 bases for V and 3 bases for J; bases not matched to a gene: 9. This chain's CDR3 is CASQSAGGPDTGELFF. The CDR3 coding sequence is TGTGCCAGCCAATCAGCGGGAGGGCCTGACACCGGGGAGCTGTTTTTT. The whole variable domain, remainder taken from reference TRBV5-4 and TRBJ2-2, is ETGVTQSPTHLIKTRGQQVTLRCSSQSGHNTVSWYQQALGQGPQFIFQYYREEENGRGNFPPRFSGLQFPNYSSELNVNALELDDSALYLCASQSAGGPDTGELFFGEGSRLTVL.

This clone has more than one count but fewer than ten. The rearrangement joins TRBV6-1 to TRBJ1-5; D may be TRBD1 (6 bases). There are 15 residues in the CDR3. The V gene lost 3 bases and the J gene lost 4 bases, with 13 bases spanning the gap. Germline V gene sequence: CDR1 MNHNS, CDR2 SASEGT. The chain's CDR3 is CASSERYTGNQPQHF. CDR3 in DNA: TGTGCCAGCAGTGAGAGGTACACAGGGAATCAGCCCCAGCATTTT.

CDR3 DNA sequence: TGTGCCAGCAGCTTAAACGTCCGTCGGACAGTACAGTTCTTC. Translated, it gives CASSLNVRRTVQFF. The gene calls are TRBV7-2 and TRBJ2-1; the D gene is possibly TRBD1 (6 bases). The length of the CDR3 is 14 residues. The V end lost 2 bases, the J end lost 13 bases, and 18 bases lay between the germline ends. CDR1 is SGHTA and CDR2 is FQGNSA in the germline V gene.

This clone was picked up a small number of times. J is TRBJ1-2 and V is TRBV7-9, with 8 bases aligning to TRBD1. The V gene's germline CDR1 is SEHNR and CDR2 FQNEAQ (reference sequence). With V trimmed by 6 bases and J by 8 bases, 17 bases remained unmatched. The CDR3 sequence is 16 residues long. The CDR3 nucleotides are TGTGCCAGCAGGTTCATGGGAGGACAGGGAGAAGGCGGCTACACCTTC. Amino acid sequence: CASRFMGGQGEGGYTF.

There are a few counts of this clone. The J gene is TRBJ2-3, the V gene TRBV5-1; 13 nucleotides line up with TRBD2. Germline assignment: CDR1 SGHRS and CDR2 YFSETQ. The V and J ends lost 7 bases and 3 bases, in that order; junction bases with no gene match: 11. The CDR3 spans 17 residues. The CDR3 region has the DNA TGCGCCAGCCGTCTTGGACTAGCGGGAGTCAGTACAGATACGCAGTATTTT. Translated, it gives CASRLGLAGVSTDTQYF.

The chain combines TRBV5-4 with TRBJ2-3, with 10 bases identical to TRBD2. Trimming took 3 bases from V and 3 from J; bases not matched to a gene: 4. The V gene's germline CDR1 is SGHNT and CDR2 YYREEE (reference sequence). The CDR3 extends over 15 amino acids. CDR3 sequence: CASSSSGRRTDTQYF. CDR3 DNA sequence: TGTGCCAGCAGCTCTAGCGGGAGAAGAACAGATACGCAGTATTTT.

The chain is built from TRBV7-3 and TRBJ1-1, with unresolved D. CDR1 and CDR2 (germline): SGHTA, FQGTGA. CDR3 size: 14 residues. V was clipped by 2 bases and J by 2 bases, with 9 bases between them. CDR3 protein: CASSLGLGNTEAFF. Here the CDR3 DNA reads TGTGCCAGCAGCTTAGGCCTAGGTAACACTGAAGCTTTCTTT.

The chain has TRBV30 and TRBJ2-3; 12 positions match TRBD2. The CDR3 covers 14 residues. V shed 6 bases and J 6 bases; nucleotides not matched to a gene: 7. Germline lookup yields CDR1 GTSNPN and CDR2 SVGIG (reference sequence). The CDR3 region is CACPTSGRGDTQYF. The CDR3 nucleotides are TGTGCCTGCCCGACTAGCGGGAGAGGGGATACGCAGTATTTT.

The rearrangement joins TRBV9 to TRBJ1-5; no clear D gene. The V end lost 3 bases, the J end lost 4 bases, and 14 bases lay between the germline ends. The CDR3 is 15 amino acids. Germline assignment: CDR1 SGDLS and CDR2 YYNGEE. CDR3 DNA sequence: TGTGCCAGCAGCGAAGGAATCACAGATAATCAGCCCCAGCATTTT. Protein sequence: CASSEGITDNQPQHF.

The chain carries TRBV6-1 and TRBJ1-2; 9 nucleotides line up with TRBD1. The CDR3 length is 16 residues. Germline loops: CDR1 MNHNS, CDR2 SASEGT. Trimming took 4 bases from V and 4 from J; bases not matched to a gene: 10. Written as DNA, the CDR3 is TGTGCCAGCAGTGCACCCCCCGGACAGGGGATCTATGGCTACACCTTC. Amino acids: CASSAPPGQGIYGYTF.

V usage is TRBV18 and J usage is TRBJ2-7, with D perhaps TRBD1 (5 bases). The CDR3 extends over 13 amino acids. Germline assignment: CDR1 KGHSH and CDR2 LQKENI. Trimming left V 5 bases short and J 3 bases short, with 11 bases between. The CDR3 region is CASSATVYYEQYF. The CDR3 DNA reads TGTGCCAGCTCAGCGACAGTCTACTACGAGCAGTACTTC.

This clone turned up a few times. DNA for the CDR3: TGTGCCAGCAGTCGATCTAATAGCAATCAGCCCCAGCATTTT. Translated, it gives CASSRSNSNQPQHF. V gene TRBV27 combines with J gene TRBJ1-5, with D hard to call. The CDR3 runs 14 residues. V dropped 5 bases and J dropped 0 bases, with 8 bases sitting between them. The V gene's germline CDR1 is MNHEY and CDR2 SMNVEV (reference sequence).

The CDR3 region is CASSYSQGPYGYTF. The CDR3 DNA is TGTGCCAGCAGTTACTCACAGGGCCCATATGGCTACACCTTC. The chain uses TRBV6-6 and TRBJ1-2; D possibly corresponds to TRBD1 (6 bases). The CDR3 loop spans 14 amino acids. V lost 0 bases, J lost 5 bases, and 10 bases lay in between. CDR1 MNHNY and CDR2 SVGAGI come from the germline V gene (reference sequence).